This T cell receptor (beta chain) was identified in a study of T cells in Graves' hyperthyroidism and ophthalmopathy (dated by TCRdb to the late 2010s). Notes on the research overall: Peripheral blood was collected at initial diagnosis, before any treatment. To identify TCR V-J signatures that set the groups apart, the researchers used a discovery cohort of 100 or so patients, made up of under 45 with Graves' ophthalmopathy and some 55 with stable Graves' hyperthyroidism. Whether ophthalmopathy could be predicted prospectively was tested in an independent validation cohort made up of 18 hyperthyroidism patients plus 17 patients who later progressed to ophthalmopathy. The 90 or so discovery patients were randomly split 7:3 into training and test sets. In roughly six Graves' hyperthyroidism patients, the study also compared T-cell repertoires from thyroid tissue with T-cell repertoires from blood. After blood sampling, hyperthyroidism patients were treated with methimazole at a starting dose of 30 mg daily, and ophthalmopathy patients were treated with high-dose intravenous methylprednisolone. The paper describes TCR Vbeta CDR3 sequencing of 130 to 150 peripheral blood samples, made up of 43 ophthalmopathy patients, 70 to 75 hyperthyroidism patients and roughly 17 progressor patients. Overall results and qualifications from the work: A model built on a 13 V-J signature distinguished ophthalmopathy from stable hyperthyroidism, reaching approximately 89% sensitivity and about 81% specificity in cross-validation and 80%/75% in testing. In validation, progression to ophthalmopathy was predicted by the model with approximately 67% sensitivity and around 75% specificity, a median of roughly 6 months before onset. Sample size was not statistically predetermined, and investigators were not blinded to group allocation. Blood samples also contained most of the expanded thyroid clonotypes (frequency above 0.001), which suggests that blood repertoires may reflect thyroid immune responses.

From the cysteine through the phenylalanine, the CDR3 covers 13 amino acids. CDR3 DNA is the only sequence kept; it has 39 bases, read in frame from the first base. Trimming removed 6 bases from V and 1 base from J, leaving 11 bases between the germline ends. Sequences DFQATT (CDR1) and SNEGSKA (CDR2) are obtained from the germline V gene (reference sequence). TCR beta CDR3 regions were amplified from RNA transcripts. A first-round RT-PCR of the TCR CDR3 used the HTBI primer set with the Qiagen OneStep RT-PCR kit. Libraries were constructed in a second round of multiplex PCR, after which size selection and purification were performed. Sequencing of the libraries was done on an Illumina HiSeq2000 using paired-end 100 bp reads. The original pipeline was this. SOAPnuke was used to process the raw data, throwing out any read that contained adapters or uncalled bases, had a mean Phred below 15, or lacked an exact constant-primer or identifier match. COPE v1.2.5 was used to merge high-quality paired reads, and clonotypes were defined as unique nucleotide sequences. MiTCR v1.1 was used to align the clonotypes against IMGT TRBV, TRBD and TRBJ reference segments. The analysis was restricted to V-J combinations with a frequency above 0.0001, which together covered 99% to 99.2% of the repertoires. A TCS score was defined as the ratio of F50 (clonal expansion) to E x V (chaos), with BLOSUM62-based TCRdist applied between CDR3 peptides within each V-J. Welch's t-statistics and random forest reduced roughly 530 V-J features to roughly 13, which were used in a naive Bayes classifier (R e1071). The public reads were reprocessed in TCRdb via fastp at Q25 and MiXCR, keeping in-frame beta chains. Each CDR3 protein gets just one entry, which takes the most common genes and DNA from the rows behind it. These V and J calls are TCRdb output, not the study's own analysis. This sample lists a few hundred thousand distinct CDR3 sequences; 15% to 17% were detected once. The ten largest clones add up to around 7.3% of the sample.

This clonotype was detected ten times or more. Its recognized antigen is unknown. Nothing much larger sits one base from this clone, and base qualities are not available. Graves' hyperthyroidism was defined as stable when no progression to ophthalmopathy occurred over 18 months of follow-up. Hyperthyroidism patients were aged 18 to 65 years and newly diagnosed, with disease duration of less than 2 months. Any patient with an uncontrolled infection, another autoimmune disease, pregnancy or lactation was excluded. Diagnoses were based on clinical symptoms, serum thyroxine and TRAb, thyroid ultrasound and orbital computed tomography. PBMCs were separated from around 9.1 ml of fresh peripheral blood using Ficoll-Paque density gradient centrifugation. Trizol reagent was used to extract total RNA, and RNA quality was then checked on an Agilent 2100 Bioanalyzer.

What was sequenced was blood. This TCR was recovered from a woman aged 30 to 39 with Graves' hyperthyroidism. The sequence links TRBV20-1 to TRBJ2-3; no D gene call is confident. The DNA is as follows: TGCAGTGCAACAGACGACGGCACAGATACGCAGTATTTT. Translated, this is CSATDDGTDTQYF.